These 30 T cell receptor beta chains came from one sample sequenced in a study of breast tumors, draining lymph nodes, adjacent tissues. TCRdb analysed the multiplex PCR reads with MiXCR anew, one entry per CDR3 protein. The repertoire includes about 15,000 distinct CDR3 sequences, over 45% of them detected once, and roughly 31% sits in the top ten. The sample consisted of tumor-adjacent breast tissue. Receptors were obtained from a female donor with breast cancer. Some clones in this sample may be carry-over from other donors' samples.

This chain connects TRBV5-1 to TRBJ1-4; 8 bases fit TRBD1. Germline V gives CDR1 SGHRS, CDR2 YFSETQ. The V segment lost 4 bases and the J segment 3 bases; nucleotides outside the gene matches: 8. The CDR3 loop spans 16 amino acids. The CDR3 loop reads CASSKVDRGANEKLFF. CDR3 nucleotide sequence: TGCGCCAGCAGCAAAGTCGACAGGGGAGCTAATGAAAAACTGTTTTTT.

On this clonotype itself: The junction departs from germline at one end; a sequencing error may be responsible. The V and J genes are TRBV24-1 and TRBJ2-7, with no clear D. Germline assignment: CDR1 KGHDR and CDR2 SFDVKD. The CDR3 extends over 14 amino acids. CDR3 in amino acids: CATSDDRVIYEQYF. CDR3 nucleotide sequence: TGTGCCACTAGTGACGACCGGGTGATCTACGAGCAGTACTTC.

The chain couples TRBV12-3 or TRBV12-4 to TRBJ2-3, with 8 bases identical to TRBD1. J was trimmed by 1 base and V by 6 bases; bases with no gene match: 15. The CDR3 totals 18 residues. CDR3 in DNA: TGTGCCAGCAGCCCAACGGCAGGGGGCGCATCCGGCACAGATACGCAGTATTTT. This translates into CASSPTAGGASGTDTQYF.

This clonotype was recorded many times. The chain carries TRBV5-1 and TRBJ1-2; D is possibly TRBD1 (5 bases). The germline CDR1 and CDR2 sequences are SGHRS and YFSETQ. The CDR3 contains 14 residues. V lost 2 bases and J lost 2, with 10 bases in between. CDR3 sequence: CASSLTGSNYGYTF. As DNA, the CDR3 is TGCGCCAGCAGCTTAACAGGCTCGAACTATGGCTACACCTTC. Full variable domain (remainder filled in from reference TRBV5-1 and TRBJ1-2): KAGVTQTPRYLIKTRGQQVTLSCSPISGHRSVSWYQQTPGQGLQFLFEYFSETQRNKGNFPGRFSGRQFSNSRSEMNVSTLELGDSALYLCASSLTGSNYGYTFGSGTRLTVV.

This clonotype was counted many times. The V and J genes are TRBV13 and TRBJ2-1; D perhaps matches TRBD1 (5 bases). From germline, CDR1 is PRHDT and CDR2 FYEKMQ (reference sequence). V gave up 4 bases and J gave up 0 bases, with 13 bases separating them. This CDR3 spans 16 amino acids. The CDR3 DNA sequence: TGTGCCAGCAGCTCAACAGGTTCCTCCTCCTACAATGAGCAGTTCTTC. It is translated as CASSSTGSSSYNEQFF.

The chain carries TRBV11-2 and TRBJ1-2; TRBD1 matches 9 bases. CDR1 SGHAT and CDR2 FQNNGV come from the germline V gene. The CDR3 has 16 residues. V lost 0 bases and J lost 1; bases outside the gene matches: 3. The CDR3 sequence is CASSLDWTGDNYGYTF. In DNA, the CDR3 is TGTGCCAGCAGCTTAGATTGGACAGGGGATAACTATGGCTACACCTTC.

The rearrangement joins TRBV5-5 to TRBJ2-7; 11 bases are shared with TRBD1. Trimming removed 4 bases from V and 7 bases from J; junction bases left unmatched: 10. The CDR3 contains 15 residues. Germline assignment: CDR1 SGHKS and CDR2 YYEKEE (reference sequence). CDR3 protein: CASSGGQGVSWEQYF. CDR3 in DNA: TGTGCCAGCAGCGGGGGACAGGGGGTTTCTTGGGAGCAGTACTTC.

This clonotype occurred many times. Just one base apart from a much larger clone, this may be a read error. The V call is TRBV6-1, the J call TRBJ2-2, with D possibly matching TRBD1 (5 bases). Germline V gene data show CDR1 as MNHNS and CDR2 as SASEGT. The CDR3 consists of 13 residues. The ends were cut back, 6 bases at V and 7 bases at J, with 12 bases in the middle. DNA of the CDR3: TGTGCCAGCAGGCCAGGGTTGAACGGGGAGCTGTTTTTT. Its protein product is CASRPGLNGELFF.

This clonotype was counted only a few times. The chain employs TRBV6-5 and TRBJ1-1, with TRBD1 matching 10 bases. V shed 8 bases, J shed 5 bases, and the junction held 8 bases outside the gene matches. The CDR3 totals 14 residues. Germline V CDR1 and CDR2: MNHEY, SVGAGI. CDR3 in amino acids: CASAQTGGGTEAFF. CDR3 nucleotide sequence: TGTGCCAGCGCCCAGACAGGGGGCGGGACTGAAGCTTTCTTT.

The CDR3, as DNA: TGTGCCAGCAGCCGTGAACAGGGATCTAATGAAAAACTGTTTTTT. It encodes CASSREQGSNEKLFF. J is TRBJ1-4 and V is TRBV28; tentatively, D is TRBD1 (6 bases). V lost 6 bases and J lost 3, with 14 bases in between. The CDR3 extends over 15 amino acids. Germline CDR1 MDHEN, CDR2 SYDVKM.

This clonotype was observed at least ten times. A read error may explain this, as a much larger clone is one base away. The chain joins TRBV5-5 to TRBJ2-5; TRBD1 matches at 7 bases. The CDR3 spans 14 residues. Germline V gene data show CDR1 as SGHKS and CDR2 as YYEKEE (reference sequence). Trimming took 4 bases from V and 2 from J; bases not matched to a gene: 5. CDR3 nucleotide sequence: TGTGCCAGCAGCCCCGGGACAGCACAAGAGACCCAGTACTTC. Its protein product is CASSPGTAQETQYF.

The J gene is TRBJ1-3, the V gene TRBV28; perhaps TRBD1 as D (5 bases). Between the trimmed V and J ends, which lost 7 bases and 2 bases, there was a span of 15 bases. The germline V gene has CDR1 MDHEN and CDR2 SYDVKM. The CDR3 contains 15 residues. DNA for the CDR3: TGTGCCAGCACACCCAATCGGGGGGCTGGAAACACCATATATTTT. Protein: CASTPNRGAGNTIYF.

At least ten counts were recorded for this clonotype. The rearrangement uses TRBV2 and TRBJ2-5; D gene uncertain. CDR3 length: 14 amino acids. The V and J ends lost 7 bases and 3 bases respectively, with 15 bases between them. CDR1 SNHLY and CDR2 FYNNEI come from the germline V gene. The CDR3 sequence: CASNRGLSEETQYF. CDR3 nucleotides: TGTGCCAGCAATCGCGGTCTAAGCGAAGAGACCCAGTACTTC.

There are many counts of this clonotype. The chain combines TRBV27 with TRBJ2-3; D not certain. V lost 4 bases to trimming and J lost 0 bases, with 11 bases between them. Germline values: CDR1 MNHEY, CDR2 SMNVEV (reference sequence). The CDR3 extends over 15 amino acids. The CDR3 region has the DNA TGTGCCAGCAGTTCGATCCACACTAGCACAGATACGCAGTATTTT. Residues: CASSSIHTSTDTQYF.

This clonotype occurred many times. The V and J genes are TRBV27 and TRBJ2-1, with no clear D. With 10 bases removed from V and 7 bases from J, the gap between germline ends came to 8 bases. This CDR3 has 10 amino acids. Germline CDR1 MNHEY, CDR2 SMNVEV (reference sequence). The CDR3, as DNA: TGTGCCATTGGGTTAAATGAGCAGTTCTTC. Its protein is CAIGLNEQFF.

CDR3 amino acids: CASSGPHGYTF. The CDR3 bases are TGTGCCAGCTCGGGTCCCCATGGCTACACCTTC. The chain combines TRBV7-9 with TRBJ1-2; D unresolved. Trimming took 8 bases from V and 6 from J, leaving 10 bases between them. CDR1 and CDR2 from the germline V gene are SEHNR and FQNEAQ (reference sequence). The CDR3 has 11 amino acids.

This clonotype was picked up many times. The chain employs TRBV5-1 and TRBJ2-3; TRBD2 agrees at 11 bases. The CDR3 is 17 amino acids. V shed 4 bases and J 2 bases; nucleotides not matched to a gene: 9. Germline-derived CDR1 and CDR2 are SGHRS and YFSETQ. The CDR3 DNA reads TGCGCCAGCAGCCCGGGTGTACTAGCGGGAGTCACAGATACGCAGTATTTT. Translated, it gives CASSPGVLAGVTDTQYF.

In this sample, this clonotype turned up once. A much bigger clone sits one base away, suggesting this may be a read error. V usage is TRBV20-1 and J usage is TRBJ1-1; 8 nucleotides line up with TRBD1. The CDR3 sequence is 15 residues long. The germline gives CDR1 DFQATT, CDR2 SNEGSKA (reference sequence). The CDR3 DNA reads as TGCAGTGCTAGAGCTTGGACAGGGAATTTATTGGGAGCTTCCTTT. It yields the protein CSARAWTGNLLGASF.

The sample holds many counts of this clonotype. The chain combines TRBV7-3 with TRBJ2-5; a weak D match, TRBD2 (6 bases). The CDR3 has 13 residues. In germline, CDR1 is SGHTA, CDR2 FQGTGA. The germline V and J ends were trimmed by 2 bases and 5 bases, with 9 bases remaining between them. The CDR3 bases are TGTGCCAGCAGCTTAGGAGGGATGGAGACCCAGTACTTC. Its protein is CASSLGGMETQYF.

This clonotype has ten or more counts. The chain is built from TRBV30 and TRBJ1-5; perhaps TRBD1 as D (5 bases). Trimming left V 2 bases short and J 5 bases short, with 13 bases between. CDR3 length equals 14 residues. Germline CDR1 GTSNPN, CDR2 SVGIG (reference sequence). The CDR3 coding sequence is TGTGCCTGGAGTACCGGTAGGGGCTATCAGCCCCAGCATTTT. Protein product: CAWSTGRGYQPQHF. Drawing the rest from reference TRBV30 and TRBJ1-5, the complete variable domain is SQTIHQWPATLVQPVGSPLSLECTVEGTSNPNLYWYRQAAGRGLQLLFYSVGIGQISSEVPQNLSASRPQDRQFILSSKKLLLSDSGFYLCAWSTGRGYQPQHFGDGTRLSIL.

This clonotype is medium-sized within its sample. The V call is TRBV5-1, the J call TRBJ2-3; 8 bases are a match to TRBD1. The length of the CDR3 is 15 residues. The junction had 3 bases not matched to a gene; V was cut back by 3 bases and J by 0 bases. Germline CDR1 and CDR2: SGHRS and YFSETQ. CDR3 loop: CASSSGQGSTDTQYF. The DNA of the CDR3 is TGCGCCAGCAGCTCTGGACAGGGTAGCACAGATACGCAGTATTTT.

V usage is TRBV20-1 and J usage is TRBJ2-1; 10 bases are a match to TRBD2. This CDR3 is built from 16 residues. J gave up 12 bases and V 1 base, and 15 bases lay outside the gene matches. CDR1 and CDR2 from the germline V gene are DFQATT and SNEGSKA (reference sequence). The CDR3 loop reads CSARGGGGAGGRGQFF. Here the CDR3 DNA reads TGCAGTGCTAGAGGAGGGGGAGGAGCGGGGGGGCGGGGGCAGTTCTTC.

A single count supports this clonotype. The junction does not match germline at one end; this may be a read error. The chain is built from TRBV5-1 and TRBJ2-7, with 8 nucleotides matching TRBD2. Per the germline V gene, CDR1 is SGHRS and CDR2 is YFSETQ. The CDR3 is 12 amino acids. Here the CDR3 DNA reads TGCACCAGCAGCTTAGCGGGGTACGAGCAGTACTTC. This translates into CTSSLAGYEQYF.

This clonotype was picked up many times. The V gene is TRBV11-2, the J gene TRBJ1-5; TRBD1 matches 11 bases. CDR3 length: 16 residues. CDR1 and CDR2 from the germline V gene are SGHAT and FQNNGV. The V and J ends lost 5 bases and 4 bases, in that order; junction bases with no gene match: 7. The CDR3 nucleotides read TGTGCCAGCAGCCCAGGGGACAGGGGGACAAATCAGCCCCAGCATTTT. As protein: CASSPGDRGTNQPQHF.

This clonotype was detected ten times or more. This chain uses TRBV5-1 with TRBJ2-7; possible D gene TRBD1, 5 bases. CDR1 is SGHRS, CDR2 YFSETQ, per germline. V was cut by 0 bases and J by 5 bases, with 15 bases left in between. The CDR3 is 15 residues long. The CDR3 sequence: CASSLDGAGFDEQYF. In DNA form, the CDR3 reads TGCGCCAGCAGCTTGGATGGGGCAGGGTTTGACGAGCAGTACTTC.

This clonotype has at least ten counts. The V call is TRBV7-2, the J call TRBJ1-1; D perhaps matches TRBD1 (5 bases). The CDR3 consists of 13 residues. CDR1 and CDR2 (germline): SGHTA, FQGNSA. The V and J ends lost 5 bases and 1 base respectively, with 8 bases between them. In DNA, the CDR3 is TGTGCCAGCAGCCGAGACAGGAACACTGAAGCTTTCTTT. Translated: CASSRDRNTEAFF.

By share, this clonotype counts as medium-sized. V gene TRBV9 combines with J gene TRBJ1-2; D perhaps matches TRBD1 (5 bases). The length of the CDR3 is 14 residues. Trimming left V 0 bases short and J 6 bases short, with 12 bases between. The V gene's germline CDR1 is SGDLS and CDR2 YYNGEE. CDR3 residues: CASSVAGEPNGYTF. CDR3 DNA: TGTGCCAGCAGCGTAGCGGGGGAACCCAATGGCTACACCTTC.

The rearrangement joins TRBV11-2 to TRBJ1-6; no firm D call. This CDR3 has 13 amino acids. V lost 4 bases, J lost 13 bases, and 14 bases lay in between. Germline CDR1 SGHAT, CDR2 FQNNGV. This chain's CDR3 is CASSSEPSSPLHF. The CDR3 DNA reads TGTGCCAGCAGCTCAGAACCCAGTTCCCCCCTCCACTTT.

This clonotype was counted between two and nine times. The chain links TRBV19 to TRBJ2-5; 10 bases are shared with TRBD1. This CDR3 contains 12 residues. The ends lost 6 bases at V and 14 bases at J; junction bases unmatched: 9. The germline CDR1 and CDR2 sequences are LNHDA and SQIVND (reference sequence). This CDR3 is CASSDRGREPYF. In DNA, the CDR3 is TGTGCCAGTAGCGACAGGGGGCGAGAGCCATACTTC.

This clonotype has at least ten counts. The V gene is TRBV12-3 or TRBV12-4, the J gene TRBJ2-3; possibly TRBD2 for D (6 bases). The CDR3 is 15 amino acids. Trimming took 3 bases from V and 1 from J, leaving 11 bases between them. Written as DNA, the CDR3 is TGTGCCAGCAGTTTGGTAGCGGACCGCACAGATACGCAGTATTTT. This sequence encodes CASSLVADRTDTQYF.